This T cell receptor beta chain stems from a study of blood T cell repertoires in COVID-19. Sequencing was performed with immunoSEQ multiplex PCR; in TCRdb, only in-frame clones are kept and a portion is missing. This table has approximately 200,000 clones, roughly 84% appearing once. The sequencing input was peripheral blood. This receptor was taken from an older woman with acute or convalescent COVID-19.

CDR3 residues: CAWSVLAGVGDTQYF. The CDR3 coding sequence is TGTGCCTGGAGTGTACTAGCGGGGGTTGGAGATACGCAGTATTTT. V is TRBV30 and J is TRBJ2-3, with 11 bases aligning to TRBD2. The CDR3 sequence is 15 residues long. V dropped 0 bases and J dropped 5; count of bases not matched to a gene: 4. Germline lookup yields CDR1 GTSNPN and CDR2 SVGIG (reference sequence).